Listed below are T cell receptor beta chains from one sample, sequenced in a study of regulatory T cells in long-lasting Graves disease. TCRdb re-derived calls from the multiplex PCR reads in MiXCR, one entry per CDR3 protein. In the table there are a few hundred thousand distinct CDR3 sequences, about 25% of which are singletons. This material consisted of peripheral blood mononuclear cells (PBMCs), taken when the disease was refractory, from a patient treated with antithyroid drugs. The receptor set was obtained from a female donor with Graves disease. Each CDR3 is given with its conserved first and last residue. The D gene is left open where the match is weak. Size values are once, few and many counts, or a class for expanded clones, and some rows have none.

CDR3nt: TGTGCCAGTACCCTCTATAGCAATCAGCCCCAGCATTTT; CDR3aa: CASTLYSNQPQHF; v_gene: TRBV19; j_gene: TRBJ1-5; abundance: .; d_gene: .
CDR3nt: TGCAGCGCCACCGCGGGGGACCTTAAATTCTACGAGCAGTACTTC; CDR3aa: CSATAGDLKFYEQYF; v_gene: TRBV29-1; j_gene: TRBJ2-7; abundance: few; d_gene: TRBD2
CDR3nt: TGCAGTGCTTACCGGGACAGTAACACTGAAGCTTTCTTT; CDR3aa: CSAYRDSNTEAFF; v_gene: TRBV20-1; j_gene: TRBJ1-1; abundance: many; d_gene: TRBD1
CDR3nt: TGTGCCAGCAGTCCCGACCCCCTCCCGTATGGCTACACCTTC; CDR3aa: CASSPDPLPYGYTF; v_gene: TRBV12-3/TRBV12-4; j_gene: TRBJ1-2; abundance: few; d_gene: .
CDR3nt: TGTGCCAGCAGCCAGGGACTAGAGCAAGAGACCCAGTACTTC; CDR3aa: CASSQGLEQETQYF; v_gene: TRBV7-2; j_gene: TRBJ2-5; abundance: many; d_gene: TRBD2
CDR3nt: TGTGCCAGCTCGCAGCGAACCCGGGGTCAGAACACTGAAGCTTTCTTT; CDR3aa: CASSQRTRGQNTEAFF; v_gene: TRBV18; j_gene: TRBJ1-1; abundance: .; d_gene: .
CDR3nt: TGTGCCAGCAGCTCTAGAGTGGACAGGGCCTACAATGAGCAGTTCTTC; CDR3aa: CASSSRVDRAYNEQFF; v_gene: TRBV7-3; j_gene: TRBJ2-1; abundance: .; d_gene: TRBD1
CDR3nt: TGTGCCAGTAGTTTAGGCACTTTTAGCAATCAGCCCCAGCATTTT; CDR3aa: CASSLGTFSNQPQHF; v_gene: TRBV19; j_gene: TRBJ1-5; abundance: .; d_gene: .
CDR3nt: TGTGCCAGCAGTCCCTCCTTTGGGGTAGCTTACAATTCACCCCTCCACTTT; CDR3aa: CASSPSFGVAYNSPLHF; v_gene: TRBV28; j_gene: TRBJ1-6; abundance: many; d_gene: .
CDR3nt: TGTGCCAGCCTAGATAACAGCGGCACAGATACGCAGTATTTT; CDR3aa: CASLDNSGTDTQYF; v_gene: TRBV6-2/TRBV6-3; j_gene: TRBJ2-3; abundance: .; d_gene: .
CDR3nt: TGCGCCAGCAGTGTAGAGCGGAGCTCCTACGAGCAGTACTTC; CDR3aa: CASSVERSSYEQYF; v_gene: TRBV5-1; j_gene: TRBJ2-7; abundance: .; d_gene: .
CDR3nt: TGTGCCAGCAGAGACGGTCCTAGCGAAAAACTGTTTTTT; CDR3aa: CASRDGPSEKLFF; v_gene: TRBV2; j_gene: TRBJ1-4; abundance: many; d_gene: .
CDR3nt: TGCAGTGCTCCCGGGGGCAGGGAAGGGGGGGGCTACACCTTC; CDR3aa: CSAPGGREGGGYTF; v_gene: TRBV20-1; j_gene: TRBJ1-2; abundance: many; d_gene: .
CDR3nt: TGTGCCAGCAGCCCAGACAGATTTAGCAATCAGCCCCAGCATTTT; CDR3aa: CASSPDRFSNQPQHF; v_gene: TRBV7-2; j_gene: TRBJ1-5; abundance: .; d_gene: .
CDR3nt: TGTGCCAGCAGTTTCGACAGGGGTGCTTCACCCCTCCACTTT; CDR3aa: CASSFDRGASPLHF; v_gene: TRBV12-3/TRBV12-4; j_gene: TRBJ1-6; abundance: many; d_gene: TRBD1
CDR3nt: TGTGCCAGCTCACGTCTCCCCTCGAGGAATCAGCCCCAGCATTTT; CDR3aa: CASSRLPSRNQPQHF; v_gene: TRBV18; j_gene: TRBJ1-5; abundance: .; d_gene: .
CDR3nt: TGCAGTGCACACGTGGGGGTTGGCCAGCCCCAGCATTTT; CDR3aa: CSAHVGVGQPQHF; v_gene: TRBV20-1; j_gene: TRBJ1-5; abundance: few; d_gene: .
CDR3nt: TGTGCCAGCAGTCCTAGAGGGACAGGGAGGCGGGAGACCCAGTACTTC; CDR3aa: CASSPRGTGRRETQYF; v_gene: TRBV2; j_gene: TRBJ2-5; abundance: .; d_gene: TRBD1
CDR3nt: TGTGCCAGCAGCCCAGGGACTAGCGGGATGGGAGAGACCCAGTACTTC; CDR3aa: CASSPGTSGMGETQYF; v_gene: TRBV7-3; j_gene: TRBJ2-5; abundance: few; d_gene: TRBD2
CDR3nt: TGCAGTGCTAGAGATCTTCTATTCACTGAAGCTTTCTTT; CDR3aa: CSARDLLFTEAFF; v_gene: TRBV20-1; j_gene: TRBJ1-1; abundance: once; d_gene: .
CDR3nt: TGTGCCAGCAGACGGACTATCAACACCGGGTCGGGCAATGAGCAGTTCTTC; CDR3aa: CASRRTINTGSGNEQFF; v_gene: TRBV6-2/TRBV6-3; j_gene: TRBJ2-1; abundance: .; d_gene: .
CDR3nt: TGTGCCAGCAGTGAAGCCAGGCAAAGCGAAAAACTGTTTTTT; CDR3aa: CASSEARQSEKLFF; v_gene: TRBV2; j_gene: TRBJ1-4; abundance: many; d_gene: .
CDR3nt: TGTGCCTGGGGACTAGCGATGAGCTCCTACGAGCAGTACTTC; CDR3aa: CAWGLAMSSYEQYF; v_gene: TRBV30; j_gene: TRBJ2-7; abundance: .; d_gene: TRBD2
CDR3nt: TGTGCCAGCAGTGAACCGAACACCGGGGAGCTGTTTTTT; CDR3aa: CASSEPNTGELFF; v_gene: TRBV2; j_gene: TRBJ2-2; abundance: many; d_gene: .
CDR3nt: TGTGCCAGCAGCTTAGGTATCCTAGCGGGGATCAATGAGCAGTTCTTC; CDR3aa: CASSLGILAGINEQFF; v_gene: TRBV11-3; j_gene: TRBJ2-1; abundance: many; d_gene: TRBD2
CDR3nt: TGTGCCAGCAGGAACCGGGAGATCGGGGAGCTGTTTTTT; CDR3aa: CASRNREIGELFF; v_gene: TRBV12-3/TRBV12-4; j_gene: TRBJ2-2; abundance: few; d_gene: .
CDR3nt: TGTGCCAGCAGCTTTGGAGCGGGGGGGGCGTCCTACGAGCAGTACTTC; CDR3aa: CASSFGAGGASYEQYF; v_gene: TRBV11-2; j_gene: TRBJ2-7; abundance: few; d_gene: TRBD2
CDR3nt: TGTGCCAGCAGCTTTACGGGGACGGGCACCGGGGAGCTGTTTTTT; CDR3aa: CASSFTGTGTGELFF; v_gene: TRBV7-8; j_gene: TRBJ2-2; abundance: .; d_gene: .
CDR3nt: TGTGCCTGGGGGGGTAGTTCAGGCTTC; CDR3aa: CAWGGSSGF; v_gene: TRBV30; j_gene: TRBJ2-7; abundance: .; d_gene: .
CDR3nt: TGTGCCAGCAGTTACTCAACAGGGGTTAGGGGAGAGACCCAGTACTTC; CDR3aa: CASSYSTGVRGETQYF; v_gene: TRBV6-5; j_gene: TRBJ2-5; abundance: few; d_gene: TRBD1
CDR3nt: TGCAGCGTTGAAGAGGGTATCGCTGAAGCTTTCTTT; CDR3aa: CSVEEGIAEAFF; v_gene: TRBV29-1; j_gene: TRBJ1-1; abundance: .; d_gene: .
CDR3nt: TGTGCCAGCAGTTTAGCGCTGAATGTTAACTATGGCTACACCTTC; CDR3aa: CASSLALNVNYGYTF; v_gene: TRBV12-3/TRBV12-4; j_gene: TRBJ1-2; abundance: many; d_gene: .